The TCR beta chain described here comes from a study of read filtering for tumor transcriptome and immune sequencing (dated by TCRdb to between 2020 and 2021). As for the study more broadly: Of the patients in the cohort, approximately 17 were male and over twelve were female, and their mean age was about 68 years, with a range of roughly 45 to 80. By revised international staging, 8 or 9 patients were R-ISS I, some 17 were R-ISS II and 7 were R-ISS III. After DNase treatment, whole-transcriptome libraries were prepared using the TruSeq RNA Access Library Prep Kit. Per sample, about 3.5 to 10.27 million TCR-region mapped reads were obtained with IR-seq, compared with only roughly 80 to 1273 with RNA-seq. The study compared TCR repertoires from targeted immune repertoire sequencing and bulk whole-transcriptome sequencing run on the same bone marrow samples. As a main aim, a read-filtering strategy for immune repertoire data was addressed, with the specific question being whether clonotypes supported by a single read should be removed.

Starting from 400 to 450 ng RNA, TCR libraries were constructed with the Immunoverse kit using molecular barcoded adaptors that cover the alpha/delta and beta/gamma chains. TCR library preparation used the same RNA that was used for transcriptome sequencing. TCR libraries were sequenced on an Illumina HiSeq 4000 with 2 x 150 cycles. In the source study's methods: With MiXCR, TCR reads were aligned to human V, D, J and C references and assembled into CDR3 clonotypes, with quality filtering and error correction included. The tcR package in R was used for analysis of clonotype counts and gene usage diversity. For inspection of raw mapping reads, RNA-seq reads were mapped by STAR aligner version 2.5.3a onto GRCh37 of the human genome. To test how sequencing depth affects detected clonotypes, IR-seq fastq files were randomly downsampled with Seqtk 1.3. TCRdb redid the processing of the public reads, applying fastp at Q25 and MiXCR, and retained in-frame beta chains. Records with the same CDR3 protein are collapsed into one entry carrying the most frequent genes and DNA. The V and J calls and clone size come from TCRdb's table, not from the authors' own analysis. For this sample there are 62,000 or so distinct CDR3 sequences; 20% to 25% appear just once. The ten top clones hold approximately 18% of the sample.

The full study reports these points: Removing single-read clonotypes increased the correlation between IR-seq and RNA-seq shared clonotype proportions. In IR-seq, about 82% of clonotypes but roughly 4% of total reads were represented by single-read clonotypes, whereas in RNA-seq, 74.6% of clonotypes and approximately 44% of reads were represented by single-read clonotypes. Compared with RNA-seq, IR-seq captured clonotypes at much higher depth and more reliably, and a smaller IR-seq throughput was enough to identify most shared clonotypes. The sorted CD138-negative fraction was a mixed bone marrow immune population, not purified T cells.

The table lists this clonotype with many counts. The antigen this receptor binds is unknown. Within one base of it there is no much larger clone, and no base qualities were kept. Every patient had bone marrow sampled at the time of active disease. Ficoll-Hypaque density gradient centrifugation was used to isolate the bone marrow mononuclear cells. CD138-negative cells were obtained by negative selection after labeling with CD138 magnetic microbeads on a MACS separator, removing myeloma plasma cells. Flow cytometry on an Attune NxT with CD138 antibodies was used to check the purity of the isolated cells. Total RNA was extracted with TRIzol reagent and quantified with a NanoDrop spectrophotometer. For each patient, paired RNA-seq and IR-seq were run on the CD138-negative bone marrow sample from that patient. Compared with germline, V lacks 5 bases and J lacks 2 bases; bases without a gene match: 12. In the germline V gene, CDR1 corresponds to MDHEN and CDR2 to SYDVKM. Including the terminal cysteine and phenylalanine, the CDR3 comprises 17 residues. The sequence is cut down to CDR3 DNA, 51 bases in frame from base 1.

Sequencing was carried out using a population of CD138-negative cells sorted from bone marrow. The label giving this sample's cell subset or site can be read as: bone marrow mononuclear cells depleted of CD138+ plasma/myeloma cells by negative magnetic selection. This TCR was sampled from a donor aged 40 or older with multiple myeloma. The sequence is built from TRBV28 and TRBJ2-1; 7 junctional bases match TRBD2. The CDR3 region: CASSPLPTSRAYNEQFF. The bases are TGTGCCAGCAGTCCACTCCCGACTAGCAGGGCCTACAATGAGCAGTTCTTC. The variable domain in full, with residues beyond the CDR3 obtained from the reference TRBV28 and TRBJ2-1 genes, is DVKVTQSSRYLVKRTGEKVFLECVQDMDHENMFWYRQDPGLGLRLIYFSYDVKMKEKGDIPEGYSVSREKKERFSLILESASTNQTSMYLCASSPLPTSRAYNEQFFGPGTRLTVL.